Each of the 26 T cell receptor beta chains below was sequenced from the same sample in a study of T-cell memory formation after mild COVID-19 (dated by TCRdb to the early 2020s). Libraries were made using 5' RACE. Instrument used: Illumina NovaSeq 6000. TCRdb trimmed the raw reads at Q25, called clones with MiXCR and kept productive beta chains. CDR3 protein duplicates are merged, each entry listing the most common genes and DNA. The sample records 310,000 or so distinct CDR3 sequences, 15% to 20% of which are singletons. The leading ten clones occupy around a fifth of the sample. The specimen was PBMCs or a T cell subset sorted from them (not recorded which). These receptors were collected from a man aged 18 to 35 who had mild COVID-19 (a few samples of this study predate the infection). The sample titles of this study are shuffled in the database, so cell type and time point are left out; the donor was told from shared clones.

The genes are TRBV29-1 and TRBJ1-4; D uncertain. V was cut by 5 bases and J by 0 bases, with 7 bases left in between. CDR3 length: 13 amino acids. Germline values: CDR1 SQVTM, CDR2 ANQGSEA. The CDR3 spells CSVISATNEKLFF. The CDR3 region has the DNA TGCAGCGTTATCTCTGCAACTAATGAAAAACTGTTTTTT.

The chain employs TRBV5-4 and TRBJ1-4, with 7 nucleotides matching TRBD1. The CDR3 is 14 residues long. The trim removed 1 base at V and 6 bases at J, leaving 3 bases unmatched. Germline CDR1 SGHNT, CDR2 YYREEE (reference sequence). The CDR3 DNA sequence: TGTGCCAGCAGCTTGACAGGGGAGGATGAAAAACTGTTTTTT. Translating it yields CASSLTGEDEKLFF.

The J gene is TRBJ1-4, the V gene TRBV12-3 or TRBV12-4; D is perhaps TRBD1 (5 bases). This CDR3 comprises 17 residues. V was shortened by 6 bases and J by 1 base, with 18 bases between the two germline ends. In nucleotides, the CDR3 is TGTGCCAGCAGCCGATCCCGGGGGGGGGGAACTAATGAAAAACTGTTTTTT. Translated: CASSRSRGGGTNEKLFF.

The chain uses TRBV29-1 and TRBJ2-3; D ambiguous. V lost 6 bases and J 2 bases, leaving 15 bases between the germline ends. This CDR3 has 14 amino acids. Germline-derived CDR1 and CDR2 are SQVTM and ANQGSEA. The CDR3 is CSVAPWTDTDTQYF. CDR3 nucleotides: TGCAGCGTAGCGCCCTGGACGGACACAGATACGCAGTATTTT.

V and J are TRBV4-1 and TRBJ2-4; D uncertain. This CDR3 region has 11 residues. Looked up from germline, CDR1 is MGHRA and CDR2 is YSYEKL. V was shortened by 1 base and J by 14 bases, with 9 bases between the two germline ends. For the CDR3, the DNA is TGCGCCAGCAGCCAAGCGGACCGCAAGTACTTC. Protein sequence: CASSQADRKYF.

V is TRBV9 and J is TRBJ1-1, with D possibly being TRBD1 (5 bases). Trimming left V 3 bases short and J 0 bases short, with 9 bases between. Germline assignment: CDR1 SGDLS and CDR2 YYNGEE. This CDR3 contains 14 residues. In nucleotides, the CDR3 is TGTGCCAGCAGCGCAGGGCCCATGAACACTGAAGCTTTCTTT. It is translated as CASSAGPMNTEAFF. Looking up the rest from reference TRBV9 and TRBJ1-1 gives the full variable domain: DSGVTQTPKHLITATGQRVTLRCSPRSGDLSVYWYQQSLDQGLQFLIQYYNGEERAKGNILERFSAQQFPDLHSELNLSSLELGDSALYFCASSAGPMNTEAFFGQGTRLTVV.

The V call is TRBV6-1, the J call TRBJ2-7; TRBD2 might be the D (6 bases). Germline CDR1 MNHNS, CDR2 SASEGT. Trimming took off 0 bases at V and 5 bases at J, with 11 bases between the two ends. The CDR3 is 14 amino acids. Written as DNA, the CDR3 is TGTGCCAGCAGTGAAGCGTGGGAGCGGGACGAGCAGTACGTC. Its translation is CASSEAWERDEQYV.

Many counts were recorded for this clonotype. The chain has TRBV7-6 and TRBJ2-4; TRBD1 matches at 11 bases. This CDR3 has 18 residues. With V trimmed by 5 bases and J by 0 bases, 9 bases remained unmatched. CDR1 and CDR2 (germline): SGHVS, FNYEAQ. The CDR3 here is CASSLRTGGSRAKNIQYF. DNA of the CDR3: TGTGCCAGCAGCCTCCGGACAGGGGGCTCCCGAGCCAAAAACATTCAGTACTTC.

This clonotype was counted between two and nine times. The J gene is TRBJ2-7, the V gene TRBV7-2; 8 nucleotides line up with TRBD2. This CDR3 comprises 15 residues. V was clipped by 1 base and J by 2 bases; unmatched bases: 4. Germline V CDR1 and CDR2: SGHTA, FQGNSA. Written as DNA, the CDR3 is TGTGCCAGCAGCTTAGTTGTGACTAGCGCCTACGAGCAGTACTTC. It specifies CASSLVVTSAYEQYF.

This clonotype turned up a few times. This chain's CDR3 is CASSTPGPMVREQYV. The CDR3 DNA reads as TGTGCCAGCAGCACGCCGGGACCCATGGTTCGCGAGCAGTACGTC. The genes are TRBV21-1 and TRBJ2-7; TRBD1, the table's D call, lacks a check against the DNA. TRBV21-1 is flagged as a pseudogene. This CDR3 is built from 15 residues.

The chain carries TRBV4-3 and TRBJ2-7; the match to TRBD2 covers 8 bases. This CDR3 region has 16 residues. V gave up 3 bases and J gave up 0 bases; unmatched junction bases: 7. CDR1 is LGHNA and CDR2 is YSLEER in the germline V gene. The CDR3 sequence is CASSQKAGAYSYEQYF. The DNA for the CDR3 is TGCGCCAGCAGCCAGAAAGCGGGGGCTTACTCCTACGAGCAGTACTTC.

This clonotype was seen a few times. This chain uses TRBV7-9 with TRBJ1-2; D is unresolved. Germline CDR1 reads SEHNR; CDR2 reads FQNEAQ (reference sequence). This CDR3 has 14 residues. The V and J ends lost 6 bases and 2 bases respectively, with 13 bases between them. CDR3 bases: TGTGCCAGCAGTCCACCGTGGGTGAACTATGGCTACACCTTC. Its translation: CASSPPWVNYGYTF. The full variable domain, in which reference TRBV7-9 and TRBJ1-2 provide the parts outside the CDR3, is DTGVSQNPRHKITKRGQNVTFRCDPISEHNRLYWYRQTLGQGPEFLTYFQNEAQLEKSRLLSDRFSAERPKGSFSTLEIQRTEQGDSAMYLCASSPPWVNYGYTFGSGTRLTVV.

This chain joins TRBV3-1 and TRBJ2-2; D not resolved. Trimming took 1 base from V and 0 from J, leaving 12 bases between them. The germline V gene encodes CDR1 LGHDT and CDR2 YNNKEL (reference sequence). The length of the CDR3 is 17 residues. The CDR3 DNA reads TGTGCCAGCAGCCAAGGGACCAGTCCTCCGAACACCGGGGAGCTGTTTTTT. Protein product: CASSQGTSPPNTGELFF. The whole variable domain, remainder taken from reference TRBV3-1 and TRBJ2-2, is DTAVSQTPKYLVTQMGNDKSIKCEQNLGHDTMYWYKQDSKKFLKIMFSYNNKELIINETVPNRFSPKSPDKAHLNLHINSLELGDSAVYFCASSQGTSPPNTGELFFGEGSRLTVL.

The chain carries TRBV6-6 and TRBJ2-7; D remains ambiguous. Germline CDR1 reads MNHNY; CDR2 reads SVGAGI (reference sequence). This CDR3 has 12 residues. V was clipped by 9 bases and J by 6 bases, with 15 bases between them. CDR3 sequence: CASNSNPGEQYF. CDR3 in DNA: TGTGCCAGTAATTCCAACCCTGGCGAGCAGTACTTC.

This clonotype was seen ten or more times. This sequence joins TRBV6-5 and TRBJ2-4; TRBD1 or TRBD2 may be the D gene (5 bases each). V lost 8 bases and J 5 bases, leaving 13 bases between the germline ends. Germline CDR1 reads MNHEY; CDR2 reads SVGAGI. The CDR3 runs to 13 residues. CDR3 protein: CASWDRPQNIQYF. CDR3 sequence (DNA): TGTGCCAGCTGGGACCGACCCCAAAACATTCAGTACTTC.

This clonotype appeared a few times. This chain connects TRBV5-1 to TRBJ2-3, with D hard to call. Trimming took off 4 bases at V and 2 bases at J, with 14 bases between the two ends. This CDR3 is built from 15 residues. Germline CDR1 is SGHRS and CDR2 is YFSETQ. The CDR3 DNA is TGCGCCAGCAGCGGGCGGATCCAGAACACAGATACGCAGTATTTT. Protein: CASSGRIQNTDTQYF.

The chain employs TRBV20-1 and TRBJ1-2; 10 bases agree with TRBD1. The J segment lost 4 bases and the V segment lost 5 bases, leaving 7 bases of the junction unmatched. This CDR3 spans 14 amino acids. The germline V gene encodes CDR1 DFQATT and CDR2 SNEGSKA (reference sequence). CDR3 coding DNA: TGCAGTGCTCCCGGGACAGGGGTCCTCTATGGCTACACCTTC. It specifies CSAPGTGVLYGYTF.

This chain joins TRBV7-9 and TRBJ1-4, with a possible D match to TRBD1 (5 bases). From germline, CDR1 is SEHNR and CDR2 FQNEAQ (reference sequence). The CDR3 runs 16 residues. V was clipped by 1 base and J by 0 bases, with 9 bases between them. CDR3: CASSLGWDATNEKLFF. CDR3 coding DNA: TGTGCCAGCAGCTTAGGATGGGACGCAACTAATGAAAAACTGTTTTTT.

The chain has TRBV7-3 and TRBJ1-1; a possible D gene is TRBD1 (5 bases). Trimming removed 3 bases at V and 4 bases at J, with 9 bases between. The CDR3 contains 13 residues. Germline lookup yields CDR1 SGHTA and CDR2 FQGTGA. The CDR3 DNA sequence: TGTGCCAGCAGCTTTACAGGAGTCACTGAAGCTTTCTTT. Protein sequence: CASSFTGVTEAFF.

This clonotype was seen only a few times. The J gene is TRBJ1-2, the V gene TRBV12-3 or TRBV12-4; 7 bases map to TRBD1. J was trimmed by 5 bases and V by 6 bases; bases with no gene match: 6. The CDR3 contains 13 residues. CDR3: CASSVTGVYGYTF. CDR3 bases: TGTGCCAGCAGCGTAACAGGGGTTTATGGCTACACCTTC.

A word on this clonotype: One end of the junction varies from germline; a read error may be responsible. V is TRBV7-7 and J is TRBJ1-4; no firm D call. CDR1 and CDR2 (germline): SSHAT, FNYEAQ (reference sequence). CDR3 length: 13 residues. CDR3 nucleotides: TGTGCTAGCAGCCCCCTGGAAAGAGAAAAACTGTTTTTT. Residues: CASSPLEREKLFF.

The V gene is TRBV7-3, the J gene TRBJ2-5; D is unclear. This CDR3 is built from 13 residues. CDR1 is SGHTA and CDR2 is FQGTGA in the germline V gene. The V end was cut by 5 bases, the J end by 5 bases, with 12 bases between. CDR3 residues: CASSREVVETQYF. CDR3 DNA: TGTGCCAGCAGCCGAGAGGTGGTGGAGACCCAGTACTTC.

This clonotype has a handful of counts. The J gene is TRBJ2-3, the V gene TRBV7-9; D gene uncertain. Germline-derived CDR1 and CDR2 are SEHNR and FQNEAQ (reference sequence). V was cut by 1 base and J by 5 bases, with 10 bases left in between. The CDR3 contains 14 residues. The CDR3 sequence: CASSLGLWEDTQYF. The CDR3 DNA reads as TGTGCCAGCAGCTTAGGACTCTGGGAAGATACGCAGTATTTT.

The table lists this clonotype with a few counts. J is TRBJ2-3 and V is TRBV7-9; 7 bases match TRBD1. CDR1 is SEHNR and CDR2 is FQNEAQ in the germline V gene (reference sequence). The CDR3 runs to 14 residues. V gave up 5 bases and J gave up 0 bases; unmatched junction bases: 2. The CDR3 sequence: CASSEQGSTDTQYF. DNA for the CDR3: TGTGCCAGCAGCGAACAGGGGAGCACAGATACGCAGTATTTT.

This clonotype showed up just a few times. This rearrangement joins TRBV5-1 to TRBJ1-3; a possible D gene is TRBD1 (5 bases). CDR1 SGHRS and CDR2 YFSETQ come from the germline V gene. There are 17 residues in the CDR3. V shed 1 base and J shed 4 bases, with 18 bases lying between them. As DNA, the CDR3 is TGCGCCAGCAGCTTGACAGGTTTCTCCCCCTCGGGAAACACCATATATTTT. Residues: CASSLTGFSPSGNTIYF.

The rearrangement uses TRBV29-1 and TRBJ2-1; 8 nucleotides align to TRBD1. Germline V gene data show CDR1 as SQVTM and CDR2 as ANQGSEA. This CDR3 is 12 amino acids long. V gave up 4 bases and J gave up 9 bases; unmatched junction bases: 5. The CDR3 DNA reads TGCAGCGTTGCTGACAGGGGTGGTGAGCAGTTCTTC. Protein product: CSVADRGGEQFF.